This T cell receptor (beta chain) was obtained from a study of pediatric ulcerative colitis. One to two pinch biopsies were taken from the rectum during colonoscopy. Points from the study as a whole: A couple of patients had blood samples with substantially reduced template counts. No controls had the two rectal clonotypes shared by ulcerative colitis patients.

Some clones are missing from TCRdb's copy, which holds only in-frame ones; the method was immunoSEQ multiplex PCR. The sample shows 20,000 to 25,000 clones, 71% of them seen only once. This clone was detected only a few times. The antigen is not known. The CDR3 spans 15 residues. V lost 5 bases and J 4 bases, leaving 15 bases between the germline ends. Germline V gene data show CDR1 as MRHNA and CDR2 as SNTAGT. The receptor comes from a boy aged 5-17 years with severe ulcerative colitis. The sample comprised gut tissue. The V call is TRBV6-4, the J call TRBJ2-1; D may be TRBD2 (6 bases). The CDR3 nucleotides read TGTGCCAGCAGTCCGGGACTCGGTACATACAATGAGCAGTTCTTC. Translation: CASSPGLGTYNEQFF.